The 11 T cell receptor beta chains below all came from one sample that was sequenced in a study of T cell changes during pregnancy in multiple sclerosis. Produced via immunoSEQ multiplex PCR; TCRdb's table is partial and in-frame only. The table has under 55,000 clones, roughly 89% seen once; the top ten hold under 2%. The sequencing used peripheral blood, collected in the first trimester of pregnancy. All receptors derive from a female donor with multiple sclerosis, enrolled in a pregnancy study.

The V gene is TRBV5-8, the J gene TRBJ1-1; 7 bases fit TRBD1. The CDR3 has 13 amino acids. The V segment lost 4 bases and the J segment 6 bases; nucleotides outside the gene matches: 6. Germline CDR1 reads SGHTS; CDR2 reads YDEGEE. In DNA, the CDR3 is TGTGCCAGCAGCCGTAGGGGGCGGGCTGAAGCTTTCTTT. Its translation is CASSRRGRAEAFF.

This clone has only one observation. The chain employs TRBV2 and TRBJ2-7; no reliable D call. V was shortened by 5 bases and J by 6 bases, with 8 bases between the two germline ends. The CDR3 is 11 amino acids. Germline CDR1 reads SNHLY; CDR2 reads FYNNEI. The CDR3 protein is CASSWYSEQYF. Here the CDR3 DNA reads TGTGCCAGCAGTTGGTACAGCGAGCAGTACTTC. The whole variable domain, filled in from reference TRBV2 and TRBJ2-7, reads EPEVTQTPSHQVTQMGQEVILRCVPISNHLYFYWYRQILGQKVEFLVSFYNNEISEKSEIFDDQFSVERPDGSNFTLKIRSTKLEDSAMYFCASSWYSEQYFGPGTRLTVT.

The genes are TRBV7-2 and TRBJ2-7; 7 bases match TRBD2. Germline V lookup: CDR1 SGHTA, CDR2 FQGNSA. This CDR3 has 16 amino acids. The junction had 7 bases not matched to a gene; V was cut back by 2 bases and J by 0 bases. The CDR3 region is CASSLSGRAYSYEQYF. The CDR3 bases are TGTGCCAGCAGCTTATCTGGGAGGGCATACTCCTACGAGCAGTACTTC.

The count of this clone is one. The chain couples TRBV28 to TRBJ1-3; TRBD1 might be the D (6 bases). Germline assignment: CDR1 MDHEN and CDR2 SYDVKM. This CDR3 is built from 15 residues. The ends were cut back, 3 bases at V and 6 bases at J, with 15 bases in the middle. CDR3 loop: CASSFYRRGINTIYF. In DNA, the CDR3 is TGTGCCAGCAGTTTTTATCGCAGGGGTATAAACACCATATATTTT.

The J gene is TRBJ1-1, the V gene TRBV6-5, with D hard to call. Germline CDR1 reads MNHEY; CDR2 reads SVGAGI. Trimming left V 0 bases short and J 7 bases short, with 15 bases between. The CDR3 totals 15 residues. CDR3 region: CASSYSGLNGDEAFF. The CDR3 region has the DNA TGTGCCAGCAGTTACTCTGGGCTTAACGGCGATGAAGCTTTCTTT.

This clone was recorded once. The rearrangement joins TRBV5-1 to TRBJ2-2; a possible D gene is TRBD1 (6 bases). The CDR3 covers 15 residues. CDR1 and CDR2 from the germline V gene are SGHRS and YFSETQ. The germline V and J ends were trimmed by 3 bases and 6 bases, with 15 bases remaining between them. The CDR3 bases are TGCGCCAGCAGCTCAGGGGCGGTTTTCCCCGGGGAGCTGTTTTTT. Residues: CASSSGAVFPGELFF.

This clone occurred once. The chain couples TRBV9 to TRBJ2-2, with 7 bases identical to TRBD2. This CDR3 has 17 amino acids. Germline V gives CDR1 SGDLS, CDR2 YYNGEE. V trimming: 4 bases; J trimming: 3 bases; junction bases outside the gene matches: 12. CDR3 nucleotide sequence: TGTGCCAGCAGCCCAGACCTGATCACTAGCGACACCGGGGAGCTGTTTTTT. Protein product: CASSPDLITSDTGELFF.

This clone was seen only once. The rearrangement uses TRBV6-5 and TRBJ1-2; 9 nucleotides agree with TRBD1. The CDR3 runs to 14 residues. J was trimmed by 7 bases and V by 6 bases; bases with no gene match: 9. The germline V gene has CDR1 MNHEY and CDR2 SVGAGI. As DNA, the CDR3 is TGTGCCAGCAGCTCTACCGGGACAGGGACTGGCTACACCTTC. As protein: CASSSTGTGTGYTF.

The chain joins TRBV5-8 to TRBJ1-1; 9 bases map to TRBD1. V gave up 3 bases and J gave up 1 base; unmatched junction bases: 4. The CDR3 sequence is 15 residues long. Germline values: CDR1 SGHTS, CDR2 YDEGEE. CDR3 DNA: TGTGCCAGCAGCTCCCGGACAGGGGCGAACACTGAAGCTTTCTTT. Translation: CASSSRTGANTEAFF.

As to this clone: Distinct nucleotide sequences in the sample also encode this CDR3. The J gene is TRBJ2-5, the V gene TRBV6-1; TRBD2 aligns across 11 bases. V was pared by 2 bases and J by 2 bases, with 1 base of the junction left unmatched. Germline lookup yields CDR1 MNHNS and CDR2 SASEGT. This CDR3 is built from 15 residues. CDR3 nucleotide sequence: TGTGCCAGCAGTGAATTAGCGGGGGGGCAAGAGACCCAGTACTTC. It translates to CASSELAGGQETQYF.

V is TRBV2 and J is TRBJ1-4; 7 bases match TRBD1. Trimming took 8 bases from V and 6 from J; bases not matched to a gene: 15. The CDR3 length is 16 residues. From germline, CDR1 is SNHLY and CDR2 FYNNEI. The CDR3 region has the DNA TGTGCCAGCGCTCAGACAGGGTCAGTTCAATATGAAAAACTGTTTTTT. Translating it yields CASAQTGSVQYEKLFF.